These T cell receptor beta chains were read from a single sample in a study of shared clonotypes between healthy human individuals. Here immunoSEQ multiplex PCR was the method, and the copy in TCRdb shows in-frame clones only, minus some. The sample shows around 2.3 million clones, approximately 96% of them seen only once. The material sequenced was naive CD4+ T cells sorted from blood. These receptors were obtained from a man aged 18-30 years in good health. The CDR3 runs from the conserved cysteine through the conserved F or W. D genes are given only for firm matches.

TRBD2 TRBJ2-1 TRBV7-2 CASSLAGLAGGVDNEQFF TGTGCCAGCAGCTTAGCCGGGTTAGCGGGAGGGGTCGACAATGAGCAGTTCTTC
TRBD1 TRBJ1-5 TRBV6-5 CASSLDRVQPQHF TGTGCCAGCAGTCTAGACAGGGTTCAGCCCCAGCATTTT
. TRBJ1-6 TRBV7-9 CASSLAVVTLNSPLHF TGTGCCAGCAGCTTAGCGGTAGTTACCTTGAATTCACCCCTCCACTTT
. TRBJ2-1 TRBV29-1 CSVESRRQVPGNEQFF TGCAGCGTTGAATCGAGGCGACAAGTCCCTGGTAATGAGCAGTTCTTC
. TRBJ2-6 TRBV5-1 CASSFGGSGANVLTF TGCGCCAGCAGCTTTGGCGGATCTGGGGCCAACGTCCTGACTTTC
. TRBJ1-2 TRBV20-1 CSALSYYGYTF TGCAGTGCCTTAAGTTACTATGGCTACACCTTC
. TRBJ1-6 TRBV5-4 CASSLGPAENNSPLHF TGTGCCAGCAGCTTGGGTCCGGCAGAGAATAATTCACCCCTCCACTTT
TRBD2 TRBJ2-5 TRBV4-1 CASGIGLAGGQETQYF TGCGCCAGCGGCATTGGGCTAGCGGGAGGCCAAGAGACCCAGTACTTC
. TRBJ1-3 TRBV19 CASTLNEGIAAGNTIYF TGTGCCAGTACTCTTAATGAGGGGATTGCTGCTGGAAACACCATATATTTT
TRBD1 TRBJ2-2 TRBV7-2 CASSQRNRGTGELFF TGTGCCAGCAGCCAACGTAACAGGGGGACCGGGGAGCTGTTTTTT
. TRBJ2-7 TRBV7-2 CASSQYKSYEQYF TGTGCCAGCAGTCAATATAAGAGCTACGAGCAGTACTTC
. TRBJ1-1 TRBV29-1 CSVDPRSGTEAFF TGCAGCGTTGACCCGCGATCGGGCACTGAAGCTTTCTTT
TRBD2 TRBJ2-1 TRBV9 CASSAGTSGGLDSYNEQFF TGTGCCAGCAGCGCAGGGACTAGCGGGGGGTTGGACTCCTACAATGAGCAGTTCTTC
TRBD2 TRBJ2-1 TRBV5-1 CASSLEGLAGVGNNEQFF TGCGCCAGCAGCTTGGAGGGACTAGCGGGAGTGGGGAACAATGAGCAGTTCTTC
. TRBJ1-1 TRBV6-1 CASSDQGQTNTEAFF TGTGCCAGCAGTGATCAGGGGCAAACGAACACTGAAGCTTTCTTT
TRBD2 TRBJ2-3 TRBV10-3 CAIGRTSVGTDTQYF TGTGCCATCGGTAGAACTAGCGTGGGCACAGATACGCAGTATTTT
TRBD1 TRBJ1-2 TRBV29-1 CSVSTPGTGGGGYGYTF TGCAGCGTTTCTACCCCCGGGACAGGGGGCGGCGGCTATGGCTACACCTTC